One and the same sample provided the 31 T cell receptor beta chains below, sequenced in a study of blood T cell repertoires in COVID-19 (dated by TCRdb to between 2020 and 2021). Libraries were prepared through the immunoSEQ multiplex PCR assay. Entries here come from immuneACCESS through TCRdb and include only in-frame sequences with V and J called. Some clones fail to appear in such tables; in the studies checked, an unresolved V gene covers under half of the shortfall, and the cause of the remainder is unknown. The sample records 200,000 or so clones, less than 90% of which are singletons. Roughly 5% of the sample comes from the top ten. The sample consisted of peripheral blood. The receptors derive from a woman in her fifties or sixties who had recovered from COVID-19.

This chain uses TRBV3-1 (or the pseudogene TRBV3-2) with TRBJ1-1, with D possibly being TRBD1 (6 bases). The CDR3 is 12 amino acids. Trimming took 6 bases from V and 1 from J, leaving 6 bases between them. Germline V gene lookup returns CDR1 LGHDT and CDR2 YNNKEL (reference sequence). CDR3 sequence: CASRDRNTEAFF. CDR3 nucleotide sequence: TGTGCCAGCAGGGACAGGAACACTGAAGCTTTCTTT.

The sample holds one count of this clone. The chain employs TRBV27 and TRBJ2-3; TRBD1 matches at 7 bases. CDR1 is MNHEY and CDR2 is SMNVEV in the germline V gene (reference sequence). The CDR3 extends over 14 amino acids. Trimming at V came to 6 bases and at J to 3 bases, leaving 6 bases not matched to a gene. The CDR3 sequence: CASSRDSRTDTQYF. CDR3 nucleotide sequence: TGTGCCAGCAGCCGGGACAGTAGGACAGATACGCAGTATTTT.

This clone was picked up one time. This sequence joins TRBV25-1 and TRBJ2-2; 8 nucleotides line up with TRBD2. After removal of 5 bases from V and 6 bases from J, the junction contained 14 bases not matched to a gene. CDR1 and CDR2 from the germline V gene are MGHDK and SYGVNS. This CDR3 comprises 17 residues. CDR3 loop: CASSTPRGGPISGELFF. As DNA, the CDR3 is TGTGCCAGCAGTACACCACGGGGGGGCCCGATATCCGGGGAGCTGTTTTTT.

This chain connects TRBV11-1 to TRBJ2-1, with D maybe TRBD2 (5 bases). The CDR3 is made up of 12 amino acids. Germline CDR1 reads SGHAT; CDR2 reads FQDESV (reference sequence). With 4 bases removed from V and 8 bases from J, the gap between germline ends came to 9 bases. In DNA form, the CDR3 reads TGTGCCAGCAGCTCGGTCGGGGATGAGCAGTTCTTC. This sequence encodes CASSSVGDEQFF.

The rearrangement joins TRBV14 to TRBJ1-1; 7 bases line up with TRBD1. The CDR3 runs 15 residues. The germline V gene has CDR1 SGHDN and CDR2 FVKESK. V was clipped by 2 bases and J by 4 bases; unmatched bases: 7. The CDR3 here is CASSQLQGRGTEAFF. The CDR3 DNA is TGTGCCAGCAGCCAATTACAGGGGCGCGGCACTGAAGCTTTCTTT.

As concerns this clone: Other DNA sequences of this sample code for an identical CDR3. The chain combines TRBV4-1 with TRBJ2-1; 7 nucleotides align to TRBD1. The CDR3 has 16 amino acids. CDR1 is MGHRA and CDR2 is YSYEKL in the germline V gene. V was clipped by 2 bases and J by 2 bases; unmatched bases: 6. The CDR3 reads CASSQPDRAPYNEQFF. DNA of the CDR3: TGCGCCAGCAGCCAACCTGACAGGGCCCCCTACAATGAGCAGTTCTTC.

The chain has TRBV5-1 and TRBJ1-5; D ambiguous. This CDR3 is 16 amino acids long. Germline V gene lookup returns CDR1 SGHRS and CDR2 YFSETQ. Trimming took 2 bases from V and 0 from J, leaving 12 bases between them. The CDR3 spells CASSLNGEYSNQPQHF. The CDR3, as DNA: TGCGCCAGCAGCTTAAACGGAGAATATAGCAATCAGCCCCAGCATTTT.

The chain recombines TRBV27 with TRBJ2-5, with 13 bases lining up with TRBD2. This CDR3 comprises 18 residues. The germline V gene encodes CDR1 MNHEY and CDR2 SMNVEV (reference sequence). V dropped 2 bases and J dropped 5; count of bases not matched to a gene: 11. The CDR3: CASSLTGGLAGLGETQYF. CDR3 sequence (DNA): TGTGCCAGCAGTTTAACGGGGGGACTAGCGGGGCTAGGGGAGACCCAGTACTTC.

CDR3 coding DNA: TGTGCCAGCCGCCCCCAACCGGGACAGGGGAACACCGGGGAGCTGTTTTTT. This gives the protein CASRPQPGQGNTGELFF. The V gene is TRBV19, the J gene TRBJ2-2; 9 bases are shared with TRBD1. Germline CDR1 and CDR2: LNHDA and SQIVND (reference sequence). Trimming removed 9 bases from V and 1 base from J; junction bases left unmatched: 12. The CDR3 spans 17 residues.

The V call is TRBV7-3, the J call TRBJ2-7; tentatively, D is TRBD1 (5 bases). The germline V gene has CDR1 SGHTA and CDR2 FQGTGA. The CDR3 has 13 residues. Trimming removed 3 bases at V and 6 bases at J, with 12 bases between. CDR3 residues: CASSFSRVTEQYF. In DNA form, the CDR3 reads TGTGCCAGCAGCTTTTCCAGGGTTACCGAGCAGTACTTC.

V gene TRBV7-2 combines with J gene TRBJ1-2; TRBD1 matches 8 bases. With V trimmed by 0 bases and J by 2 bases, 11 bases remained unmatched. This CDR3 has 18 amino acids. Germline-derived CDR1 and CDR2 are SGHTA and FQGNSA. The CDR3 protein is CASSLAGGQEGGNYGYTF. CDR3 DNA sequence: TGTGCCAGCAGCTTAGCGGGGGGACAGGAGGGTGGCAACTATGGCTACACCTTC. The full variable domain, in which reference TRBV7-2 and TRBJ1-2 provide the parts outside the CDR3, is GAGVSQSPSNKVTEKGKDVELRCDPISGHTALYWYRQSLGQGLEFLIYFQGNSAPDKSGLPSDRFSAERTGGSVSTLTIQRTQQEDSAVYLCASSLAGGQEGGNYGYTFGSGTRLTVV.

The rearrangement joins TRBV9 to TRBJ2-5; D gene uncertain. The V and J ends lost 4 bases and 0 bases respectively, with 7 bases between them. Germline loops: CDR1 SGDLS, CDR2 YYNGEE. The CDR3 covers 13 residues. CDR3 DNA: TGTGCCAGCAGCCCGCCTAACCAAGAGACCCAGTACTTC. It is translated as CASSPPNQETQYF.

This clone was picked up a small number of times. This chain connects TRBV3-1 (or the pseudogene TRBV3-2) to TRBJ1-2, with 7 bases matching TRBD1. V lost 4 bases and J lost 5; bases outside the gene matches: 4. The CDR3 contains 13 residues. CDR1 and CDR2 from the germline V gene are LGHDT and YNNKEL (reference sequence). CDR3 nucleotides: TGTGCCAGCAGCCTTCGACAGGGATATGGCTACACCTTC. Its translation is CASSLRQGYGYTF.

V gene TRBV4-2 combines with J gene TRBJ2-3; TRBD2 matches at 13 bases. Losses at the gene ends were 4 bases for V and 0 bases for J; bases not matched to a gene: 7. This CDR3 has 18 amino acids. CDR1 and CDR2 from the germline V gene are LGHNA and YNFKEQ. The CDR3 is CASSPWTSGGPSTDTQYF. Here the CDR3 DNA reads TGTGCCAGCAGCCCGTGGACTAGCGGGGGACCTAGCACAGATACGCAGTATTTT.

The J gene is TRBJ2-3, the V gene TRBV7-8; 11 bases agree with TRBD2. Unmatched junction bases numbered 12, after V lost 4 bases and J lost 0 bases. Germline CDR1 SGHVS, CDR2 FQNEAQ. This CDR3 is built from 19 residues. In nucleotides, the CDR3 is TGTGCCAGCAGCTCCCCAGAATTACTAGCGGGGGTTAGCACAGATACGCAGTATTTT. Encoded protein: CASSSPELLAGVSTDTQYF.

The rearrangement joins TRBV6-1 to TRBJ1-4, with 8 bases aligning to TRBD1. Germline CDR1 MNHNS, CDR2 SASEGT. The J segment lost 6 bases and the V segment lost 3 bases, leaving 0 bases of the junction unmatched. This CDR3 spans 13 amino acids. The chain's CDR3 is CASSEDRDEKLFF. DNA of the CDR3: TGTGCCAGCAGTGAGGACAGGGATGAAAAACTGTTTTTT.

The chain combines TRBV27 with TRBJ1-4; weak D call: TRBD1 (6 bases). The CDR3 has 22 amino acids. The germline V and J ends were trimmed by 5 bases and 4 bases, with 35 bases remaining between them. In germline, CDR1 is MNHEY, CDR2 SMNVEV (reference sequence). The CDR3 region is CASSPGNDRFRGWGLRNEKLFF. CDR3 coding DNA: TGTGCCAGCAGTCCGGGGAATGATCGGTTTAGGGGTTGGGGGCTCCGTAATGAAAAACTGTTTTTT.

The chain recombines TRBV12-5 with TRBJ2-1; 12 nucleotides align to TRBD1. The junction had 5 bases not matched to a gene; V was cut back by 2 bases and J by 6 bases. Per the germline V gene, CDR1 is LGHNT and CDR2 is FRNRAP. The CDR3 is 16 amino acids. CDR3 sequence reads: CASGLMGQGAGNEQFF. For the CDR3, the DNA is TGTGCTAGTGGTTTGATGGGACAGGGGGCGGGCAATGAGCAGTTCTTC.

V and J are TRBV5-6 and TRBJ2-3; a weak D match, TRBD2 (5 bases). Germline V gives CDR1 SGHDT, CDR2 YYEEEE. This CDR3 comprises 15 residues. V lost 0 bases and J lost 6, with 14 bases in between. The CDR3 region is CASSLGSAGRDTQYF. DNA for the CDR3: TGTGCCAGCAGCTTGGGTAGCGCGGGCAGGGATACGCAGTATTTT.

DNA of the CDR3: TGTGCCAGCTCACCAGAGACAGGGGGAGAAAAACTGTTTTTT. This sequence encodes CASSPETGGEKLFF. This chain joins TRBV18 and TRBJ1-4; TRBD1 agrees at 9 bases. CDR1 and CDR2 (germline): KGHSH, LQKENI. V shed 2 bases and J 8 bases; nucleotides not matched to a gene: 3. CDR3 length equals 14 residues. Full variable domain (missing parts from reference TRBV18 and TRBJ1-4): NAGVMQNPRHLVRRRGQEARLRCSPMKGHSHVYWYRQLPEEGLKFMVYLQKENIIDESGMPKERFSAEFPKEGPSILRIQQVVRGDSAAYFCASSPETGGEKLFFGSGTQLSVL.

The V call is TRBV11-3, the J call TRBJ2-2; 7 positions agree with TRBD2. The V segment lost 5 bases and the J segment 1 base; nucleotides outside the gene matches: 4. This CDR3 contains 15 residues. The germline gives CDR1 SGHNT, CDR2 YENEEA. The CDR3 coding sequence is TGTGCCAGCAGCCCGGGGGGTGGGAACACCGGGGAGCTGTTTTTT. This encodes CASSPGGGNTGELFF.

V gene TRBV2 combines with J gene TRBJ2-5; 9 positions agree with TRBD1. The CDR3 sequence is 14 residues long. The V segment lost 4 bases and the J segment 7 bases; nucleotides outside the gene matches: 7. Germline V gene lookup returns CDR1 SNHLY and CDR2 FYNNEI. The chain's CDR3 is CASSGTGERGTQYF. Written as DNA, the CDR3 is TGTGCCAGCAGTGGGACAGGGGAACGAGGGACCCAGTACTTC.

This sequence joins TRBV2 and TRBJ1-5, with D perhaps TRBD1 (6 bases). CDR3 length: 14 residues. V lost 4 bases and J 6 bases, leaving 13 bases between the germline ends. Per the germline V gene, CDR1 is SNHLY and CDR2 is FYNNEI. CDR3 protein: CASSVQGRFQPQHF. The DNA of the CDR3 is TGTGCCAGCAGTGTACAGGGCCGGTTTCAGCCCCAGCATTTT.

This rearrangement joins TRBV6-2 or TRBV6-3 to TRBJ1-2, with no clear D. This CDR3 region has 13 residues. The V gene's germline CDR1 is MNHEY and CDR2 SVGEGT. Trimming shortened V by 1 base and J by 2 bases, and 5 bases separated the two germline ends. CDR3 bases: TGTGCCAGCAGTTACTGGCAGAACTATGGCTACACCTTC. This encodes CASSYWQNYGYTF.

This clone has just a few counts. V is TRBV9 and J is TRBJ1-2; D perhaps matches TRBD1 (6 bases). There are 12 residues in the CDR3. Germline V gene data show CDR1 as SGDLS and CDR2 as YYNGEE. Deletions cut 4 bases from V and 2 bases from J, with 6 bases between. CDR3 region: CASSTGNYGYTF. CDR3 in DNA: TGTGCCAGCAGCACAGGGAACTATGGCTACACCTTC.

This chain links TRBV4-3 with TRBJ1-2; D remains ambiguous. The length of the CDR3 is 16 residues. Germline lookup yields CDR1 LGHNA and CDR2 YSLEER. V was clipped by 0 bases and J by 1 base, with 12 bases between them. This chain's CDR3 is CASSQERYTINYGYTF. CDR3 sequence (DNA): TGCGCCAGCAGCCAAGAGAGGTACACCATTAACTATGGCTACACCTTC.

This chain joins TRBV5-6 and TRBJ2-5, with TRBD2 matching over 10 bases. Germline V gene lookup returns CDR1 SGHDT and CDR2 YYEEEE. The CDR3 is 14 residues long. The ends lost 1 base at V and 3 bases at J; junction bases unmatched: 0. CDR3 sequence (DNA): TGTGCCAGCAGCTTGCTAGCGGGGGAAGAGACCCAGTACTTC. This codes for CASSLLAGEETQYF. Full variable domain (remainder filled in from reference TRBV5-6 and TRBJ2-5): DAGVTQSPTHLIKTRGQQVTLRCSPKSGHDTVSWYQQALGQGPQFIFQYYEEEERQRGNFPDRFSGHQFPNYSSELNVNALLLGDSALYLCASSLLAGEETQYFGPGTRLLVL.

The chain couples TRBV24-1 to TRBJ1-5; tentatively, D is TRBD1 (5 bases). Germline V gene lookup returns CDR1 KGHDR and CDR2 SFDVKD. CDR3 length: 14 amino acids. Trimming pared 11 bases from V and 9 bases from J, leaving 22 bases between. Here the CDR3 reads CARYPEGRVMPQHF. The CDR3 region has the DNA TGTGCCAGATACCCGGAGGGACGGGTGATGCCCCAGCATTTT.

This sequence joins TRBV2 and TRBJ2-5; D might be TRBD1 (6 bases). V was clipped by 3 bases and J by 4 bases, with 9 bases between them. CDR1 and CDR2 (germline): SNHLY, FYNNEI. This CDR3 is 13 amino acids long. The CDR3: CASSDVGGETQYF. CDR3 DNA: TGTGCCAGCAGTGATGTAGGGGGAGAGACCCAGTACTTC.

This chain links TRBV7-9 with TRBJ1-1; 7 bases line up with TRBD1. Germline V gene sequence: CDR1 SEHNR, CDR2 FQNEAQ (reference sequence). J gave up 5 bases and V 1 base, and 10 bases lay outside the gene matches. This CDR3 spans 16 amino acids. CDR3 protein: CASSLGATGERTEAFF. As DNA, the CDR3 is TGTGCCAGCAGCTTAGGCGCTACAGGGGAAAGGACTGAAGCTTTCTTT.

This chain joins TRBV9 and TRBJ1-3; D is perhaps TRBD1 (5 bases). The CDR3 contains 15 residues. CDR1 and CDR2 from the germline V gene are SGDLS and YYNGEE. Trimming cost V 1 base and J 0 bases, with 8 bases left between them. The CDR3 DNA sequence: TGTGCCAGCAGCGTACGGGGGTTCTCTGGAAACACCATATATTTT. Protein: CASSVRGFSGNTIYF.